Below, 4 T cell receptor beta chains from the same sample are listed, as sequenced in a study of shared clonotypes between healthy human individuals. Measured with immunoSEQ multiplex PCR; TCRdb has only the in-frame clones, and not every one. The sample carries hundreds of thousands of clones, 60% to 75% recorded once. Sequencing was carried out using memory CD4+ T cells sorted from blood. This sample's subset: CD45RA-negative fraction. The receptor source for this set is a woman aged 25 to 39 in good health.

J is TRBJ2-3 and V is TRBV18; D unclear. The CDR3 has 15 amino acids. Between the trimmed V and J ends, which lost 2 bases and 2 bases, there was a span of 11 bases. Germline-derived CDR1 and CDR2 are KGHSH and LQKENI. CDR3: CASSPYKGPTDTQYF. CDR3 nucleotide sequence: TGTGCCAGCTCACCATATAAAGGCCCCACAGATACGCAGTATTTT.

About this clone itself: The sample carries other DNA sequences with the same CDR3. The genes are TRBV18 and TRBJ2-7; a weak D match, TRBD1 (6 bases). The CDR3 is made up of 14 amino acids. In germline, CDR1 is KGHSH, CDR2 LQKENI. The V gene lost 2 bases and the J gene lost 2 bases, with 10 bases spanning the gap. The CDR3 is CASSPRTETYEQYF. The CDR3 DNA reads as TGTGCCAGCTCACCAAGGACAGAGACCTACGAGCAGTACTTC.

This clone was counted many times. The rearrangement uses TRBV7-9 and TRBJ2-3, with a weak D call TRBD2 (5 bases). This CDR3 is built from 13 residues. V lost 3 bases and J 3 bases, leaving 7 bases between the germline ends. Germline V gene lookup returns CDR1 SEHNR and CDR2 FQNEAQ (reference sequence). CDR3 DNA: TGTGCCAGCAGCTTGGGAGTGACAGATACGCAGTATTTT. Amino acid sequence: CASSLGVTDTQYF.

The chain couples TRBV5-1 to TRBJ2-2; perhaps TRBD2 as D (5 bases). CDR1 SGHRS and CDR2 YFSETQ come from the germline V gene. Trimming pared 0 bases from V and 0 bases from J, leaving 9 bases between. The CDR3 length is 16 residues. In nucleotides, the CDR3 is TGCGCCAGCAGCTTGGTAAGCGGAGCGAACACCGGGGAGCTGTTTTTT. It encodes CASSLVSGANTGELFF.